This TCR beta chain appears in the sequencing data of a study of blood T cells in healthy people across ages. Overall study: Per two T cells, about one barcoded beta molecule was captured through template switching. Study-level findings and limits: Roughly linear age-related decline in beta diversity appeared, significant by age 40.

Germline trimming cut 5 bases from V and 6 bases from J; bases unmatched to any gene: 8. This CDR3 region has 16 residues. Per germline, CDR1 SGHTA and CDR2 FQGNSA. The study drew donors from healthy Caucasian individuals in Russia aged about 6 to 90. Per sample, a minimum of 6.5 million PBMCs were isolated. For the second PCR, which ran for about 7 to 11 cycles, a sample-barcoded 5' primer and a J-beta primer mix were used. TCRdb called the 5' RACE reads again in MiXCR, with one record for every CDR3 protein. The sample includes around 970,000 distinct CDR3 sequences, about 51% of them seen just once. This clonotype came up many times. Its specificity is unknown.

The specimen was blood. This sequence was found in a woman aged 55 to 70 in good health. V and J are TRBV7-2 and TRBJ2-3; 13 nucleotides line up with TRBD2. CDR3 region: CASSPRTSGSGDTQYF. In DNA form, the CDR3 reads TGTGCCAGCAGCCCGCGGACTAGCGGGAGTGGTGATACGCAGTATTTT.